This TCR beta chain appears in the sequencing data of a study of OX40 agonist ivuxolimab in advanced cancers. Overall study: Those enrolled were less than 85% male, with a mean age of 60 years and ages from about 20 to 90. Eligibility rules accepted prior anti-PD-1, anti-PD-L1 or anti-CTLA-4 therapy, and around 38% had some.

Assay used: immunoSEQ multiplex PCR; TCRdb lists only in-frame clones, some missing. The sample shows over 60,000 clones, 85% of them seen only once. The CDR3 runs 13 residues. Germline assignment: CDR1 SGHTA and CDR2 FQGNSA. The ends were cut back, 4 bases at V and 2 bases at J, with 7 bases in the middle. The sample holds a few counts of this clone. At baseline, cycle 4 day 1, and cycle 7 day 1, blood was sampled. The rearrangement joins TRBV7-2 to TRBJ2-3; D is unresolved. This clonotype was sampled from an adult with an advanced solid tumor such as melanoma, head and neck, liver or kidney cancer. The sequenced sample was CD4+ or CD8+ T cells sorted from blood, obtained in a trial of the OX40 agonist ivuxolimab. The chain's CDR3 is CASSSPHTDTQYF. The CDR3 DNA is TGTGCCAGCAGCTCCCCACACACAGATACGCAGTATTTT.